One T cell receptor (beta chain) is described in this entry. The target antigen is unknown. The data were obtained in a study of T cell responses to AZD1222 COVID-19 vaccine. Study results and limitations: Increases in Spike-specific TCR breadth and depth were seen after two AZD1222 doses. The study reported that nearly half of spike-specific TCRs target unmutated variant regions. Repertoires in all cases were sampled only once the peak T cell response had passed.

The CDR3 totals 12 residues. CDR1 is GTSNPN, CDR2 SVGIG, per germline (reference sequence). V was clipped by 8 bases and J by 5 bases; unmatched bases: 6. Some clones are missing from TCRdb's copy, which holds only in-frame ones; the method was immunoSEQ multiplex PCR. In the table there are 250,000 to 300,000 clones, about 94% of which are singletons. Specimen: peripheral blood, collected 28 days after the second AZD1222 dose. The chain joins TRBV30 to TRBJ2-1; the match to TRBD2 covers 7 bases. The receptor was isolated from an adult who received the AZD1222 COVID-19 vaccine. CDR3 sequence (DNA): TGTGCCGGAGGGCGGGGGAACAATGAGCAGTTCTTC. Its protein product is CAGGRGNNEQFF.